The text below deals with one T cell receptor (beta chain). This sample was taken from a study of shared clonotypes between healthy human individuals. Per the authors' pipeline: ImmunoSEQ sequences covered only the junction and lacked quality scores; filtering therefore differed. The table came from immunoSEQ multiplex PCR; TCRdb's copy has only in-frame clones and leaves some out. V, J and clone size are those of that table, while D and trimming were read from the DNA. This table holds 450,000 to 600,000 clones, 79% found once. CDR1 and CDR2 from the germline V gene are SGHNT and YYREEE (reference sequence). J was trimmed by 0 bases and V by 7 bases; bases with no gene match: 10. CDR3 length equals 15 residues.

The sequence was obtained from a woman aged 35 to 49 in good health. Some clones in this sample may be carry-over from other donors' samples. The sample comprised PBMCs. The rearrangement links TRBV5-4 to TRBJ2-7, with 7 bases identical to TRBD2. DNA for the CDR3: TGTGCCAGCTCCGAGATGGGGAGGGCCTCCTACGAGCAGTACTTC. Its protein is CASSEMGRASYEQYF.